This T cell receptor beta chain is drawn from a study of T cell changes during pregnancy in multiple sclerosis. Germline CDR1 PRHDT, CDR2 FYEKMQ (reference sequence). This CDR3 spans 16 amino acids. The V end was cut by 3 bases, the J end by 3 bases, with 14 bases between. Sequencing was performed with immunoSEQ multiplex PCR; in TCRdb, only in-frame clones are kept and a portion is missing. The profile shows around 80,000 clones, 85% to 95% of them singletons. The chain is built from TRBV13 and TRBJ2-2; D perhaps matches TRBD2 (5 bases). The material sequenced was peripheral blood, taken before pregnancy. The receptor was isolated from a female donor with multiple sclerosis, enrolled in a pregnancy study. CDR3 loop: CASSFTSFGDTGELFF. CDR3 nucleotide sequence: TGTGCCAGCAGCTTTACCTCATTCGGGGACACCGGGGAGCTGTTTTTT.